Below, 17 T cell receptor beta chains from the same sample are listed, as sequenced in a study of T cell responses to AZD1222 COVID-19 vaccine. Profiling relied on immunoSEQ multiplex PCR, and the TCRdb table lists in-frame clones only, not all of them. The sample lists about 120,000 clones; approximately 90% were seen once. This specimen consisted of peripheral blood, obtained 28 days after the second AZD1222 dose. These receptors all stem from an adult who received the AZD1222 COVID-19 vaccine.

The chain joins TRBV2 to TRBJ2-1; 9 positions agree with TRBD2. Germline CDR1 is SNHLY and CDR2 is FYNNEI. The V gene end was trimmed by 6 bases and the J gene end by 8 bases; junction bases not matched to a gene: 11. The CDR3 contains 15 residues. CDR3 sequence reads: CASRTGTSPEDEQFF. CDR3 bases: TGTGCCAGCAGGACCGGGACTAGCCCCGAAGATGAGCAGTTCTTC.

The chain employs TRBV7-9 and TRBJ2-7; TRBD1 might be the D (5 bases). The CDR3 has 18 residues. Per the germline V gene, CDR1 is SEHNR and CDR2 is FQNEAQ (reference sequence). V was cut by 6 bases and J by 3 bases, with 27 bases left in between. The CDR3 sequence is CASRSPDPRAIGRYEQYF. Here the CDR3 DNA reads TGTGCCAGCAGATCTCCAGATCCCAGGGCCATCGGACGCTACGAGCAGTACTTC.

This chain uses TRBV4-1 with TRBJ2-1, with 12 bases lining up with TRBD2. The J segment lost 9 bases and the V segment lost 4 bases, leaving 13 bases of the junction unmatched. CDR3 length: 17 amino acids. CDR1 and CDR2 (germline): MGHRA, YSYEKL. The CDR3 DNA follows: TGCGCCAGCAGCCCTTCACTAGCGGGAGGACCAAAGGGTGAGCAGTTCTTC. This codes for CASSPSLAGGPKGEQFF.

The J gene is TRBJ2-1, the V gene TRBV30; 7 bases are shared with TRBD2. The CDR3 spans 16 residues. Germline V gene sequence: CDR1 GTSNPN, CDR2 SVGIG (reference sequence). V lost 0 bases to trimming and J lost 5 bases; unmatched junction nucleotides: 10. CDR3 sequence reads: CAWSVLIGLGDNEQFF. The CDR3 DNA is TGTGCCTGGAGTGTACTTATAGGACTAGGGGACAATGAGCAGTTCTTC.

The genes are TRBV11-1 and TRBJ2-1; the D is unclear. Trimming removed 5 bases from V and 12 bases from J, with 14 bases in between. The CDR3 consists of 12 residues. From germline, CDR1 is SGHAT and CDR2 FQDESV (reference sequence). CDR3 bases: TGTGCCAGCAGCCGGCTACTCTCTGGGCAGTTCTTC. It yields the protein CASSRLLSGQFF.

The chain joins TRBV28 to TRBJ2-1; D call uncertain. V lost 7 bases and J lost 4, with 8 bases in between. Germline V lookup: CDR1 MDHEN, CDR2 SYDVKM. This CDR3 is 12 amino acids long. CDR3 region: CASTLRYNEQFF. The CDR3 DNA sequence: TGTGCCAGCACTCTCCGGTACAATGAGCAGTTCTTC. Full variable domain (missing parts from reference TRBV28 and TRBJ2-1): DVKVTQSSRYLVKRTGEKVFLECVQDMDHENMFWYRQDPGLGLRLIYFSYDVKMKEKGDIPEGYSVSREKKERFSLILESASTNQTSMYLCASTLRYNEQFFGPGTRLTVL.

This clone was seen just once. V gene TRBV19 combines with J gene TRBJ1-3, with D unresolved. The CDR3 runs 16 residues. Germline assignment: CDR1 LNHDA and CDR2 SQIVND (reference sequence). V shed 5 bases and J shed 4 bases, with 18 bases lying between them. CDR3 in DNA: TGTGCCAGTAGTTCCCCGGACCCTGGGGAGGGAAACACCATATATTTT. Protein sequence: CASSSPDPGEGNTIYF.

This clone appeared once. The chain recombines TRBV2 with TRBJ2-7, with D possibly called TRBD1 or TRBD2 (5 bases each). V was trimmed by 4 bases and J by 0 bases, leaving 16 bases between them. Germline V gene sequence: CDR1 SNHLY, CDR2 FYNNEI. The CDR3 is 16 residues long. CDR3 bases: TGTGCCAGCAGTGGGGACGGGACCGTCAGCTCCTACGAGCAGTACTTC. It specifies CASSGDGTVSSYEQYF.

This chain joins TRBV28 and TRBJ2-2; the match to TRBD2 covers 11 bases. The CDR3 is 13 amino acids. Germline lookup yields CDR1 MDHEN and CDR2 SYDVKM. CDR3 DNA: TGTATTAGCGGGAGGGCCGACACCGGGGAGCTGTTTTTT. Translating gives CISGRADTGELFF.

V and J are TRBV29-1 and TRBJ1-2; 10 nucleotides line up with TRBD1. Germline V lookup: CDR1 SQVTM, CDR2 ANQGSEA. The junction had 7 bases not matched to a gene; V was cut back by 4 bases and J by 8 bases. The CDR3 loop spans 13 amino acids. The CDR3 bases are TGCAGCGTTGCCGGACAGGGGGAAAGAGGCTACACCTTC. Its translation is CSVAGQGERGYTF.

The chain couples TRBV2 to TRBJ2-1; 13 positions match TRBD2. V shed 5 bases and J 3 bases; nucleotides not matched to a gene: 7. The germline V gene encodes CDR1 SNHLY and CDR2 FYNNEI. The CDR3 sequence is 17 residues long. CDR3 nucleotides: TGTGCCAGCAGTTTGCGGACTAGCGGGAGTCTCTACAATGAGCAGTTCTTC. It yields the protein CASSLRTSGSLYNEQFF.

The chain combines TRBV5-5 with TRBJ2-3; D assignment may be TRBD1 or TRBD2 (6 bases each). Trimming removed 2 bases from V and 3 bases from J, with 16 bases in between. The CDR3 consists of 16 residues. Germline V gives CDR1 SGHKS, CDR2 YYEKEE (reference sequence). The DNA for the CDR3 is TGTGCCAGCAGCTTCGCCAGGGGAGGAGGGACAGATACGCAGTATTTT. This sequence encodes CASSFARGGGTDTQYF.

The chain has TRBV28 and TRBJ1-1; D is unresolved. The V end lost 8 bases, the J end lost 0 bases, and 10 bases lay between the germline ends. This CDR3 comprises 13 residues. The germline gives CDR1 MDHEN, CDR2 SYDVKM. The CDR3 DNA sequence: TGTGCCAGCTGGGCAGTCATGAACACTGAAGCTTTCTTT. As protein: CASWAVMNTEAFF.

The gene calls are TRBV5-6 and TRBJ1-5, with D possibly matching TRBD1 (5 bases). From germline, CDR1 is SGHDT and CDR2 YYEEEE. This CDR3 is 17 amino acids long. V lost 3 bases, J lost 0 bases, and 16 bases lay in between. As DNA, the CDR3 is TGTGCCAGCAGCTACCTCCGGGGCAGGCATAGCAATCAGCCCCAGCATTTT. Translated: CASSYLRGRHSNQPQHF.

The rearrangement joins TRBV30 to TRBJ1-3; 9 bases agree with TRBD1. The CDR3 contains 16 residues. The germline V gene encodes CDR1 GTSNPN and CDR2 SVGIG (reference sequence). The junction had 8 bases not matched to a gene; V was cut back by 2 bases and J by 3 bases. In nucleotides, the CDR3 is TGTGCCTGGAGTTTCTACAGGGGGCGGGATGGAAACACCATATATTTT. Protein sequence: CAWSFYRGRDGNTIYF.

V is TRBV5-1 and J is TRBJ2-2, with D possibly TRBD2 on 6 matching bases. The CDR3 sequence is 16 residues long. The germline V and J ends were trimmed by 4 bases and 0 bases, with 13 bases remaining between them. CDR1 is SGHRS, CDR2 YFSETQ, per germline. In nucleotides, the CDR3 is TGCGCCAGCAGCGAGCCCCCGGGAGCGAACACCGGGGAGCTGTTTTTT. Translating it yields CASSEPPGANTGELFF. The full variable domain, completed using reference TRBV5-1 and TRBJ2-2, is KAGVTQTPRYLIKTRGQQVTLSCSPISGHRSVSWYQQTPGQGLQFLFEYFSETQRNKGNFPGRFSGRQFSNSRSEMNVSTLELGDSALYLCASSEPPGANTGELFFGEGSRLTVL.

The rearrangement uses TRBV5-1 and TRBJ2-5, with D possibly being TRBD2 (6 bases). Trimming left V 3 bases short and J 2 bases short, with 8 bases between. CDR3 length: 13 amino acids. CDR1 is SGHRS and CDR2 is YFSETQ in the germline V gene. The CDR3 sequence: CASSSEGQETQYF. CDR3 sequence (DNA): TGCGCCAGCAGCTCGGAGGGACAAGAGACCCAGTACTTC.